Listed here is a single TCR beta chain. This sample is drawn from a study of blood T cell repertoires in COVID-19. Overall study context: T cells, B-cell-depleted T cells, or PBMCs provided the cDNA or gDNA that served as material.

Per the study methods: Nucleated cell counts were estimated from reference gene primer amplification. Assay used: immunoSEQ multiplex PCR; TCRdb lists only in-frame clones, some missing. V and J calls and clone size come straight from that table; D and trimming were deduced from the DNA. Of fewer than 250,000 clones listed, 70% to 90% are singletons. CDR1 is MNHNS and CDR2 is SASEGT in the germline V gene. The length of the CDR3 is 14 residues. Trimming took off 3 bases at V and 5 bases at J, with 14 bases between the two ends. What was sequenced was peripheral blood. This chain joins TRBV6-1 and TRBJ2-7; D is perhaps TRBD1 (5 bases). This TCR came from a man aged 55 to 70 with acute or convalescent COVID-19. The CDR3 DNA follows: TGTGCCAGCAGTGAGGCAGGGAAGCTCGACGAGCAGTACTTC. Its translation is CASSEAGKLDEQYF.